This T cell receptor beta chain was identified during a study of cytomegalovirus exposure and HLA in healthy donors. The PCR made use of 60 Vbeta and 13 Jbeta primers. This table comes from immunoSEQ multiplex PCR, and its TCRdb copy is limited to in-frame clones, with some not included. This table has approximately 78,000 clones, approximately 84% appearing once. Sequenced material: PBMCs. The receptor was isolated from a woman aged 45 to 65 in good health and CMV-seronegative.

The chain's CDR3 is CASSFKGVTEAFF. As DNA, the CDR3 is TGTGCCAGCAGCTTTAAGGGGGTAACTGAAGCTTTCTTT. The chain has TRBV5-5 and TRBJ1-1, with a weak D call TRBD1 (6 bases). This CDR3 region has 13 residues. Germline V gives CDR1 SGHKS, CDR2 YYEKEE (reference sequence). Trimming took off 2 bases at V and 5 bases at J, with 10 bases between the two ends.